The 13 T cell receptor beta chains presented below share a single source sample, sequenced in a study of cytomegalovirus exposure and HLA in healthy donors. PCR used 60 Vbeta primers and 13 Jbeta primers. The table came from immunoSEQ multiplex PCR; TCRdb's copy has only in-frame clones and leaves some out. This table holds 190,000 or so clones, 70% to 80% found once. Input material: PBMCs. Every receptor here comes from a male donor in good health and CMV-seropositive.

The rearrangement links TRBV9 to TRBJ2-2; no firm D call. The V gene's germline CDR1 is SGDLS and CDR2 YYNGEE. V was clipped by 0 bases and J by 2 bases, with 8 bases between them. The CDR3 extends over 15 amino acids. CDR3 in DNA: TGTGCCAGCAGCGTAGTCCATCAAAACACCGGGGAGCTGTTTTTT. Residues: CASSVVHQNTGELFF.

The chain couples TRBV5-1 to TRBJ1-2; TRBD1 agrees at 7 bases. The CDR3 length is 13 residues. Unmatched junction bases numbered 1, after V lost 4 bases and J lost 1 base. Germline-derived CDR1 and CDR2 are SGHRS and YFSETQ. The DNA for the CDR3 is TGCGCCAGCAGCCCAGGGGGTAACTATGGCTACACCTTC. Translating gives CASSPGGNYGYTF.

The V and J genes are TRBV6-6 and TRBJ2-3; D possibly corresponds to TRBD1 (6 bases). The germline V gene has CDR1 MNHNY and CDR2 SVGAGI (reference sequence). This CDR3 comprises 15 residues. V was cut by 5 bases and J by 2 bases, with 14 bases left in between. CDR3 protein: CASSPTGPLTDTQYF. The CDR3 DNA sequence: TGTGCCAGCAGTCCTACAGGGCCCCTCACAGATACGCAGTATTTT.

V usage is TRBV11-1 and J usage is TRBJ1-4; D unresolved. The V end was cut by 6 bases, the J end by 0 bases, with 5 bases between. CDR1 is SGHAT and CDR2 is FQDESV in the germline V gene (reference sequence). The CDR3 runs to 13 residues. The CDR3 spells CASSSATNEKLFF. The CDR3 DNA reads as TGTGCCAGCAGTTCTGCAACTAATGAAAAACTGTTTTTT.

The chain carries TRBV6-5 and TRBJ1-1; TRBD1 might be the D (6 bases). The germline V and J ends were trimmed by 8 bases and 5 bases, with 9 bases remaining between them. The CDR3 contains 11 residues. Germline V CDR1 and CDR2: MNHEY, SVGAGI. CDR3 loop: CASQGLTEAFF. The CDR3 DNA reads TGTGCCAGCCAGGGGCTGACTGAAGCTTTCTTT.

The table lists this clone with a count of one. Compared with germline, one end of the junction differs, possibly owing to a read error. The chain joins TRBV2 to TRBJ1-2; D is ambiguous. Germline V gene sequence: CDR1 SNHLY, CDR2 FYNNEI. This CDR3 contains 13 residues. The CDR3 protein is CASSEARGSGYTF. The CDR3 DNA follows: TGTGCCAGCAGCGAAGCCCGCGGTTCTGGCTACACCTTC.

The genes are TRBV7-8 and TRBJ2-7; weak D call: TRBD2 (6 bases). V was pared by 3 bases and J by 3 bases, with 12 bases between. This CDR3 contains 14 residues. The germline V gene encodes CDR1 SGHVS and CDR2 FQNEAQ. The DNA for the CDR3 is TGTGCCAGCAGCTTGGGACGGGGGTTCTACGAGCAGTACTTC. The encoded protein is CASSLGRGFYEQYF.

The chain uses TRBV7-2 and TRBJ1-1; TRBD1 might be the D (6 bases). Per germline, CDR1 SGHTA and CDR2 FQGNSA. The CDR3 sequence is 15 residues long. The V and J ends lost 5 bases and 0 bases respectively, with 13 bases between them. CDR3 sequence: CASSVNRAMNTEAFF. The CDR3 DNA is TGTGCCAGCAGCGTGAACAGGGCCATGAACACTGAAGCTTTCTTT.

In its sample, this clone was seen a few times. The same CDR3 arises from other DNA sequences in this sample as well. The rearrangement links TRBV11-2 to TRBJ2-7; possibly TRBD1 for D (6 bases). V was pared by 5 bases and J by 2 bases, with 10 bases between. This CDR3 contains 13 residues. CDR1 SGHAT and CDR2 FQNNGV come from the germline V gene. The CDR3 bases are TGTGCCAGCAGCCAAGGGGGTACCTACGAGCAGTACTTC. Translating it yields CASSQGGTYEQYF.

This chain links TRBV6-5 with TRBJ1-1, with TRBD1 matching over 7 bases. Germline V gene lookup returns CDR1 MNHEY and CDR2 SVGAGI. The junction had 6 bases not matched to a gene; V was cut back by 0 bases and J by 8 bases. The CDR3 runs to 14 residues. CDR3 sequence reads: CASSYSGQDLEAFF. Here the CDR3 DNA reads TGTGCCAGCAGTTACTCTGGACAGGATTTAGAAGCTTTCTTT.

Only one count was recorded for this clone. Other DNA sequences in this specimen translate into the identical CDR3. The V and J genes are TRBV28 and TRBJ1-4; D gene uncertain. The CDR3 spans 12 residues. Germline CDR1 reads MDHEN; CDR2 reads SYDVKM. The V end lost 5 bases, the J end lost 6 bases, and 7 bases lay between the germline ends. The CDR3 loop reads CASSLEYEKLFF. The CDR3 DNA reads as TGTGCCAGCAGTCTAGAATATGAAAAACTGTTTTTT.

This sequence joins TRBV7-8 and TRBJ2-3, with 7 bases aligning to TRBD2. In germline, CDR1 is SGHVS, CDR2 FQNEAQ. The junction had 9 bases not matched to a gene; V was cut back by 7 bases and J by 2 bases. This CDR3 spans 15 amino acids. The CDR3 DNA is TGTGCCAGCACCCTGGGGGGGGGAAACACAGATACGCAGTATTTT. Translated, it gives CASTLGGGNTDTQYF.

Comment on this clone: One junction end disagrees with the germline gene, perhaps due to a read error. This chain links TRBV5-1 with TRBJ2-7, with D tentatively TRBD1 (6 bases). Germline V CDR1 and CDR2: SGHRS, YFSETQ. The CDR3 covers 9 residues. Written as DNA, the CDR3 is TGCGCCAGCTCGGGACAACCCATCTTC. Translated, it gives CASSGQPIF.